This T cell receptor (beta chain) was recorded in a study of T cell responses to AZD1222 COVID-19 vaccine. The CDR3 covers 19 residues. From germline, CDR1 is MDHEN and CDR2 SYDVKM. The junction had 8 bases not matched to a gene; V was cut back by 2 bases and J by 0 bases. TCRdb's table, derived via immunoSEQ multiplex PCR, lists solely in-frame clones and lacks some. The repertoire holds about 86,000 clones, around 90% seen once, with 10% in the top ten. The chain joins TRBV28 to TRBJ2-6; 9 positions match TRBD2. The specimen comprised peripheral blood, sampled on day 0 of MenACWY control vaccination. The TCR was taken from an adult in good health. CDR3 protein: CASSLVASGDLSGANVLTF. CDR3 DNA sequence: TGTGCCAGCAGTTTAGTAGCTAGCGGGGACCTCTCTGGGGCCAACGTCCTGACTTTC.